What follows describes a single TCR beta chain. This entry is derived from a study of shared clonotypes between healthy human individuals. Study processing details: Junction-only sequences produced by ImmunoSEQ had no quality scores, so filtering differed. TCRdb's copy holds only in-frame clones and misses some; the assay was immunoSEQ multiplex PCR. That table gives V, J and clone size, and the DNA gave D and trimming. Among about 490,000 clones listed, around 80% were seen once. The CDR3 is 13 residues long. The clonotype originates from a woman aged 40 to 55 in good health. Some clones in this sample may be carry-over from other donors' samples. The sample consisted of PBMCs. The V gene is TRBV1, the J gene TRBJ2-7; TRBD1, as called in the table, went unchecked against the DNA. TRBV1 is flagged as a pseudogene. The CDR3 nucleotides read TGCACCAGCAACCGGGACAGGGGGACCGAGCAGTACTTC. Translation gives CTSNRDRGTEQYF.